The rows below give T cell receptor beta chains drawn from one sample of a study of blood T cell repertoires in COVID-19. The repertoire was sequenced with immunoSEQ multiplex PCR; TCRdb's copy has only in-frame clones and lacks some. Of approximately 130,000 clones listed, 70% to 90% were seen once; the top ten hold approximately 8%. The specimen sequenced was peripheral blood. The receptors come from a man aged 50-59 years with acute or convalescent COVID-19. Each CDR3 is given with its conserved first and last residue. Each record gives: CDR3 length, V gene, clone size, CDR3 protein. The listing skips clone size in some rows; elsewhere it reads once, few, many or a size class.

>16|TRBV4-3|.
CASSQDSGLGNYEQYF
>14|TRBV11-2|.
CASSAFLTGETQYF
>17|TRBV2|.
CASSYTPTGTGFTEAFF
>14|TRBV2|.
CATGLAGITDTQYF
>16|TRBV3-1/TRBV3-2|.
CASSARDRTNTGELFF
>15|TRBV11-3|.
CASSFQWQGVGKLFF
>15|TRBV7-6|.
CASSLAVAGGYIQYF
>16|TRBV5-1|.
CASRSGQLGTNEKLFF
>14|TRBV27|.
CASSFQIRLDTQYF
>16|TRBV5-5|.
CASSPTGGLEDNEQFF
>14|TRBV6-5|once
CASSPPGKLGTQYF
>13|TRBV4-1|few
CASSQTATDTQYF
>17|TRBV27|.
CASSALRTGTNNSPLHF
>16|TRBV4-3|.
CASSPDRGQGDTEAFF
>16|TRBV27|.
CASRTLSAGVIQPQHF
>15|TRBV5-6|.
CASSPGTSGISRQYF
>15|TRBV19|.
CASSMAADSNQPQHF
>12|TRBV29-1|.
CSVRGQGRQQYF
>15|TRBV18|.
CASSPYQVENTEAFF
>14|TRBV5-1|.
CASSLDSSYTEAFF
>17|TRBV7-2|.
CASSLVGAGFSTDTQYF
>17|TRBV18|.
CASSPRGLAGVTGELFF
>15|TRBV6-5|.
CASSSLGTTNEKLFF
>15|TRBV11-2|once
CASSSRAERWETQYF
>16|TRBV7-2|.
CASSWDRGHVNTEAFF
>17|TRBV5-4|once
CASSSRKQGDQAGELFF
>14|TRBV7-2|few
CASSSQPDRHEAFF
>14|TRBV11-2|.
CASSLGSGTYEQYF
>14|TRBV10-2|.
CASSQGIEGYGYTF
>14|TRBV27|.
CASSWGTGHTEAFF
>17|TRBV18|.
CASSPPGLAGGTDTQYF
>13|TRBV27|.
CASSLSTRSEAFF
>15|TRBV6-5|once
CASSYRGFSTDTQYF
>16|TRBV6-2/TRBV6-3|.
CASSKQGPENTGELFF
>14|TRBV6-1|.
CASSEAYGNTEAFF
>13|TRBV19|.
CASSTPGQSPLHF
>14|TRBV30|.
CAWSAGTTNEKLFF
>12|TRBV4-1|.
CASSQGLAGAFF
>11|TRBV3-1/TRBV3-2|.
CASTSADTQYF
>17|TRBV18|.
CASSPELLQGGNTEAFF
>13|TRBV4-1|.
CASSPGASETQYF
>11|TRBV5-1|.
CASRATTEAFF
>16|TRBV5-1|.
CASSIRSGLGKDTQYF